The 19 T cell receptor beta chains below all came from one sample that was sequenced in a study of OX40 agonist ivuxolimab in advanced cancers. Sequencing used immunoSEQ multiplex PCR; TCRdb keeps in-frame clones, though not all of them. The table has about 37,000 clones, about 85% seen once. This specimen consisted of CD4+ or CD8+ T cells sorted from blood, obtained in a trial of the OX40 agonist ivuxolimab. The receptors were gathered from an adult with an advanced solid tumor such as melanoma, head and neck, liver or kidney cancer.

This chain connects TRBV4-1 to TRBJ1-3, with D uncertain. This CDR3 has 13 residues. V was shortened by 2 bases and J by 4 bases, with 6 bases between the two germline ends. Germline CDR1 is MGHRA and CDR2 is YSYEKL. The chain's CDR3 is CASSQTRGNTIYF. The CDR3, as DNA: TGCGCCAGCAGCCAAACCAGAGGAAACACCATATATTTT.

This clone was seen only once. The V and J genes are TRBV7-6 and TRBJ2-5, with no clear D. Deletions cut 1 base from V and 5 bases from J, with 11 bases between. The CDR3 is 14 amino acids. Per germline, CDR1 SGHVS and CDR2 FNYEAQ. The CDR3 loop reads CASSLVSVAETQYF. DNA for the CDR3: TGTGCCAGCAGCTTAGTTTCGGTTGCGGAGACCCAGTACTTC.

The chain couples TRBV5-1 to TRBJ2-3, with D perhaps assigned TRBD1 or TRBD2 (5 bases each). There are 16 residues in the CDR3. CDR1 SGHRS and CDR2 YFSETQ come from the germline V gene. The V end was cut by 7 bases, the J end by 2 bases, with 20 bases between. The CDR3 region is CASRARKGTSTDTQYF. CDR3 nucleotides: TGCGCCAGCCGGGCGAGAAAGGGGACCTCCACAGATACGCAGTATTTT.

V gene TRBV7-9 combines with J gene TRBJ2-5; 8 bases are shared with TRBD2. From germline, CDR1 is SEHNR and CDR2 FQNEAQ (reference sequence). The CDR3 spans 13 residues. Trimming at V came to 5 bases and at J to 4 bases, leaving 3 bases not matched to a gene. The CDR3 DNA reads TGTGCCAGCAGCCCAGCGGGGGCAGAGACCCAGTACTTC. It specifies CASSPAGAETQYF.

V usage is TRBV9 and J usage is TRBJ2-7; D perhaps matches TRBD1 (6 bases). CDR3 length: 15 residues. V was shortened by 3 bases and J by 3 bases, with 16 bases between the two germline ends. Germline V gene lookup returns CDR1 SGDLS and CDR2 YYNGEE. CDR3 residues: CASSAFPVGGYEQYF. For the CDR3, the DNA is TGTGCCAGCAGCGCGTTCCCGGTAGGGGGCTACGAGCAGTACTTC. The entire variable domain, with the rest obtained from reference TRBV9 and TRBJ2-7, is as follows: DSGVTQTPKHLITATGQRVTLRCSPRSGDLSVYWYQQSLDQGLQFLIQYYNGEERAKGNILERFSAQQFPDLHSELNLSSLELGDSALYFCASSAFPVGGYEQYFGPGTRLTVT.

This clone has only one observation. The rearrangement joins TRBV9 to TRBJ1-2; no firm D call. From germline, CDR1 is SGDLS and CDR2 YYNGEE. Trimming pared 3 bases from V and 2 bases from J, leaving 14 bases between. This CDR3 contains 15 residues. This CDR3 is CASSATSWGNYGYTF. CDR3 DNA: TGTGCCAGCAGCGCCACCTCATGGGGAAACTATGGCTACACCTTC.

For this clone: One end of the junction does not line up with germline, which may come from a read error. The V and J genes are TRBV30 and TRBJ2-3; D is undetermined. Germline CDR1 is GTSNPN and CDR2 is SVGIG (reference sequence). The CDR3 spans 10 residues. CDR3 DNA sequence: TGTGCCTGGGGTGTAGATACGCAGTATTTT. It codes for CAWGVDTQYF.

The chain is built from TRBV14 and TRBJ1-1; D unclear. V was clipped by 3 bases and J by 4 bases, with 9 bases between them. This CDR3 has 13 residues. Germline CDR1 SGHDN, CDR2 FVKESK. The CDR3 reads CASSQGLSTEAFF. CDR3 coding DNA: TGTGCCAGCAGCCAGGGATTGAGCACTGAAGCTTTCTTT.

The chain employs TRBV7-2 and TRBJ2-1; D gene ambiguous. The CDR3 extends over 15 amino acids. Between the trimmed V and J ends, which lost 3 bases and 2 bases, there was a span of 11 bases. Germline CDR1 reads SGHTA; CDR2 reads FQGNSA. The CDR3 coding sequence is TGTGCCAGCAGCTTTGAGGTGGGGACCTACAATGAGCAGTTCTTC. It encodes CASSFEVGTYNEQFF. The whole variable domain, filled in from reference TRBV7-2 and TRBJ2-1, reads GAGVSQSPSNKVTEKGKDVELRCDPISGHTALYWYRQSLGQGLEFLIYFQGNSAPDKSGLPSDRFSAERTGGSVSTLTIQRTQQEDSAVYLCASSFEVGTYNEQFFGPGTRLTVL.

The chain joins TRBV10-2 to TRBJ2-1; TRBD2 matches at 13 bases. V was pared by 4 bases and J by 8 bases, with 5 bases of the junction left unmatched. Germline lookup yields CDR1 WSHSY and CDR2 SAAADI. The length of the CDR3 is 15 residues. Here the CDR3 DNA reads TGCGCCAGCAGTGTTGGACTAGCGGGAGTATATGAGCAGTTCTTC. Translation: CASSVGLAGVYEQFF.

This chain links TRBV29-1 with TRBJ2-3; D remains ambiguous. The germline gives CDR1 SQVTM, CDR2 ANQGSEA. V was pared by 5 bases and J by 2 bases, with 11 bases between. The CDR3 length is 13 residues. CDR3 DNA: TGCAGCGTTTTTGCGGTAAACACAGATACGCAGTATTTT. Residues: CSVFAVNTDTQYF.

The chain couples TRBV11-2 to TRBJ2-7; possible D gene TRBD1, 6 bases. The CDR3 consists of 14 residues. The germline gives CDR1 SGHAT, CDR2 FQNNGV. V was pared by 1 base and J by 6 bases, with 13 bases between. This chain's CDR3 is CASSLVGTGIEQYF. The DNA for the CDR3 is TGTGCCAGCAGCTTAGTGGGAACAGGGATCGAGCAGTACTTC.

This chain links TRBV5-1 with TRBJ2-7; 10 bases align to TRBD2. V lost 0 bases and J lost 1; bases outside the gene matches: 4. This CDR3 has 16 amino acids. The germline V gene encodes CDR1 SGHRS and CDR2 YFSETQ. CDR3 sequence (DNA): TGCGCCAGCAGCTTGGGTCTACTAGCGGGGTCCTACGAGCAGTACTTC. It specifies CASSLGLLAGSYEQYF.

The chain uses TRBV2 and TRBJ1-1, with 7 positions matching TRBD1. The CDR3 has 15 amino acids. Germline V gene sequence: CDR1 SNHLY, CDR2 FYNNEI. The V and J ends lost 6 bases and 1 base, in that order; junction bases with no gene match: 8. CDR3 nucleotides: TGTGCCAGCAGGGAACCGACAGGGAGGAACACTGAAGCTTTCTTT. Its translation is CASREPTGRNTEAFF.

The chain carries TRBV19 and TRBJ1-4, with D unclear. Germline CDR1 is LNHDA and CDR2 is SQIVND (reference sequence). V was trimmed by 6 bases and J by 6 bases, leaving 14 bases between them. The CDR3 length is 14 residues. The DNA for the CDR3 is TGTGCCAGTAGGACTGACAACTCGGATGAAAAACTGTTTTTT. Translated, it gives CASRTDNSDEKLFF.

This clone has only a few counts. The chain uses TRBV19 and TRBJ1-2, with TRBD1 matching over 9 bases. The V segment lost 6 bases and the J segment 2 bases; nucleotides outside the gene matches: 7. CDR3 length: 15 amino acids. In germline, CDR1 is LNHDA, CDR2 SQIVND (reference sequence). The CDR3 reads CASRKSGQGNYGYTF. Written as DNA, the CDR3 is TGTGCCAGTAGAAAGAGTGGACAGGGGAACTATGGCTACACCTTC.

The chain couples TRBV29-1 to TRBJ1-2; D ambiguous. Germline lookup yields CDR1 SQVTM and CDR2 ANQGSEA. The CDR3 is made up of 12 amino acids. Between the trimmed V and J ends, which lost 0 bases and 7 bases, there was a span of 9 bases. Written as DNA, the CDR3 is TGCAGCGTTGAAGACTCCATGGGTGGCTACACCTTC. It yields the protein CSVEDSMGGYTF.

The chain links TRBV30 to TRBJ2-4; TRBD2 agrees at 11 bases. This CDR3 spans 15 amino acids. V shed 0 bases, J shed 6 bases, and the junction held 4 bases outside the gene matches. Germline values: CDR1 GTSNPN, CDR2 SVGIG (reference sequence). The CDR3 protein is CAWSVSGRGRNIQYF. The CDR3 region has the DNA TGTGCCTGGAGTGTTAGCGGGAGGGGAAGAAACATTCAGTACTTC.

The chain is built from TRBV29-1 and TRBJ2-7; TRBD1 matches at 7 bases. J lost 7 bases, V lost 6 bases, and 18 bases had no gene match. CDR1 and CDR2 (germline): SQVTM, ANQGSEA. This CDR3 comprises 15 residues. The CDR3 sequence: CSVRGGRGFSEEQYF. CDR3 bases: TGCAGCGTCAGAGGCGGCAGGGGGTTCTCGGAAGAGCAGTACTTC.